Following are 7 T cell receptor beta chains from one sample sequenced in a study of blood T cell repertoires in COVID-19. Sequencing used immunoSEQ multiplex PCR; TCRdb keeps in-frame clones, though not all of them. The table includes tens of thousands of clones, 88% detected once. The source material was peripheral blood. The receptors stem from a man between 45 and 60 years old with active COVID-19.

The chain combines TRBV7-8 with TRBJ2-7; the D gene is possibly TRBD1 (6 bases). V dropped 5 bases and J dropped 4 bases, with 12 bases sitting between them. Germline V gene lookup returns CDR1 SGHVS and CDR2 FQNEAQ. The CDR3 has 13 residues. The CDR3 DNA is TGTGCCAGCAGCGCGACAGGTTTTTACGAGCAGTACTTC. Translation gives CASSATGFYEQYF.

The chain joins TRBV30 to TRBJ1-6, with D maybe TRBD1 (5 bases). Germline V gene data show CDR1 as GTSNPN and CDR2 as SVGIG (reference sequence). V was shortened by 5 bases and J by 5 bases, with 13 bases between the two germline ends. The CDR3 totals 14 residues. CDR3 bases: TGTGCCTGGGCAGCAGGGATCCATAATTCACCCCTCCACTTT. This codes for CAWAAGIHNSPLHF.

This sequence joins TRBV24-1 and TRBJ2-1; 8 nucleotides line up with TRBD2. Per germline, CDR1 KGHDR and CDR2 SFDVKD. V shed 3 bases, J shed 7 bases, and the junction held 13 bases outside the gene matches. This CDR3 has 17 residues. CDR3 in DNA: TGTGCCACCAGTGATCCAGGAGCGGGGGCCGTGGAGAATGAGCAGTTCTTC. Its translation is CATSDPGAGAVENEQFF.

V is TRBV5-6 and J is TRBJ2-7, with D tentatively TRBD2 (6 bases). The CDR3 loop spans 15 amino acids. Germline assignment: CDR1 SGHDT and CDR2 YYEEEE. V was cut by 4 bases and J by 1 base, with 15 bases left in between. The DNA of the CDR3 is TGTGCCAGCAGCCCGACTAGAGGTTGGTCCTACGAGCAGTACTTC. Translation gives CASSPTRGWSYEQYF. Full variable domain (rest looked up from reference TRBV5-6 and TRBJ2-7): DAGVTQSPTHLIKTRGQQVTLRCSPKSGHDTVSWYQQALGQGPQFIFQYYEEEERQRGNFPDRFSGHQFPNYSSELNVNALLLGDSALYLCASSPTRGWSYEQYFGPGTRLTVT.

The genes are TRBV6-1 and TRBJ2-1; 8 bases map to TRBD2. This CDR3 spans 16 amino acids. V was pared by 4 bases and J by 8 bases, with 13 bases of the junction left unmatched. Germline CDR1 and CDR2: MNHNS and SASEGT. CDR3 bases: TGTGCCAGCAGTGCCACCCTTCCGGGGGGGGCCTATGAGCAGTTCTTC. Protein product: CASSATLPGGAYEQFF.

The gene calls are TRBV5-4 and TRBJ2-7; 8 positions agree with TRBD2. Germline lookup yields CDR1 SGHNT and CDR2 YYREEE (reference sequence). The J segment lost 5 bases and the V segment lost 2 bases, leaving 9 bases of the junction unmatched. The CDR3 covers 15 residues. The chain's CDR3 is CASSFATSGKNEQYF. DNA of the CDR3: TGTGCCAGCAGCTTCGCCACTAGCGGAAAAAACGAGCAGTACTTC.

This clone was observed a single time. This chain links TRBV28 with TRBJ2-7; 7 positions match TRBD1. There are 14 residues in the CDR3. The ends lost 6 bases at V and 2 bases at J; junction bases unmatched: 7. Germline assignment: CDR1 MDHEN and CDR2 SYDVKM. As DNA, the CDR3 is TGTGCCAGCAGCACCGGACAGGCGACCTACGAGCAGTACTTC. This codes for CASSTGQATYEQYF.